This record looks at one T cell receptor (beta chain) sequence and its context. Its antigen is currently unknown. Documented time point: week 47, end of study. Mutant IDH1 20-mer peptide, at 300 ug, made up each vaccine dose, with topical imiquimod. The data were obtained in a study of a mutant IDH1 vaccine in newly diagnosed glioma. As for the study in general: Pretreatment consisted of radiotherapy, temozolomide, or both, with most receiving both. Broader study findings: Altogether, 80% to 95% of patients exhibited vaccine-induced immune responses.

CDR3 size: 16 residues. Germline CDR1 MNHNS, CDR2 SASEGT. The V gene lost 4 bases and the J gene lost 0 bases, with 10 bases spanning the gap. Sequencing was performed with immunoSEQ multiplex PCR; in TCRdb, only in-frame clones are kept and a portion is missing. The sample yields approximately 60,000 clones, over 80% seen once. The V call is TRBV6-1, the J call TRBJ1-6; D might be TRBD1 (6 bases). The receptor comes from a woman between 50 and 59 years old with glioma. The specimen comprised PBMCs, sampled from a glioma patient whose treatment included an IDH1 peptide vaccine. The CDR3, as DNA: TGTGCCAGCAGTGCGGACAGTAGCTCCTATAATTCACCCCTCCACTTT. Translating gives CASSADSSSYNSPLHF.